The clone carrying this T cell receptor beta chain was recorded once. The CDR3 totals 13 residues. Germline V gene data show CDR1 as SGDLS and CDR2 as YYNGEE. V dropped 3 bases and J dropped 0 bases, with 4 bases sitting between them. Method: immunoSEQ multiplex PCR; TCRdb's copy keeps in-frame clones and lacks some. The table records fewer than 150,000 clones, 84% of them present only once. This record belongs to a study of blood T cell repertoires in COVID-19. Overall study: Samples came from the United States, Italy and Spain, spanning acute and convalescent COVID-19.

This chain links TRBV9 with TRBJ1-3, with D hard to call. This sequence was found in a woman older than 75 in a cohort sampled during active or convalescent COVID-19. The sample taken for sequencing was peripheral blood. CDR3 bases: TGTGCCAGCAGCGCGAGCTCTGGAAACACCATATATTTT. Translated, it gives CASSASSGNTIYF.